The entry below gives a single TCR beta chain sequence along with its context. Its antigen is currently unknown. MiXCR was run by TCRdb on the reads, yielding one entry per CDR3 protein. The repertoire includes fewer than 350,000 distinct CDR3 sequences, roughly a sixth of them detected once, and more than 10% sits in the top ten. The data are from a study of T cell repertoires in cytomegalovirus infection. Study overall: Indicated by public TCR beta signatures were CMV infection and matching HLA type.

CDR1 and CDR2 from the germline V gene are DFQATT and SNEGSKA (reference sequence). The trim removed 6 bases at V and 2 bases at J, leaving 16 bases unmatched. The CDR3 totals 17 residues. Broader study findings: CMV-specific TCR beta clonotypes restricted by HLA-C were the ones dominating the ex vivo response.

Input material: PBMCs. This TCR derives from a human donor in good health (CMV status not recorded). Some clones in this sample may be carry-over from other donors' samples. The V gene is TRBV20-1, the J gene TRBJ1-5; 7 nucleotides match TRBD1. The CDR3 DNA sequence: TGCAGTGCAGCGCCCGTCACCCAGGGGGGTGGCAATCAGCCCCAGCATTTT. Translating gives CSAAPVTQGGGNQPQHF.